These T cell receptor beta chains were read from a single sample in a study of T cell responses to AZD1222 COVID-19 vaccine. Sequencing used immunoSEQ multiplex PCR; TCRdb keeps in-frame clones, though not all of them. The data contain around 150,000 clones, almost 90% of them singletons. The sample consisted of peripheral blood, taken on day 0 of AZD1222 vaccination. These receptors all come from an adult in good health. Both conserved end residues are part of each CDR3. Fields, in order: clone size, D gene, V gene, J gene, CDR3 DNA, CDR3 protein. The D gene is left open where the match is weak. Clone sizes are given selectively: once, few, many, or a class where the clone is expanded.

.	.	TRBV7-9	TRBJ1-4	TGTGCCAGCAGCTGGACGGGGACGGGGGAAAAACTGTTTTTT	CASSWTGTGEKLFF
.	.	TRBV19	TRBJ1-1	TGTGCCAGTAGTATAGATCAGGGGCGAACTGAAGCTTTCTTT	CASSIDQGRTEAFF
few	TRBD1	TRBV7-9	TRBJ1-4	TGTGCCAGCAGCTCAACAGGGGGCGTAAGGGAAAAACTGTTTTTT	CASSSTGGVREKLFF
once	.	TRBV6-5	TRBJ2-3	TGTGCCAGCAGTTACCTCACTCCTCGCACAGATACGCAGTATTTT	CASSYLTPRTDTQYF
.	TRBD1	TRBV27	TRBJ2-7	TGTGCCAGCAGTTTAGGGACAGGGGGATACTACGAGCAGTACTTC	CASSLGTGGYYEQYF
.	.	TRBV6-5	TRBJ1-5	TGTGCCAGCAGTTACTCAGGGGGGAACAATCAGCCCCAGCATTTT	CASSYSGGNNQPQHF
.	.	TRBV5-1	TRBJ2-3	TGCGCCAGCAGCTTGGCTGCAGCTAGCACAGATACGCAGTATTTT	CASSLAAASTDTQYF
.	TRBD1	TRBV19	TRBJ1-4	TGTGCCAGTTATTACCGGGACAGGGAATATGAAAAACTGTTTTTT	CASYYRDREYEKLFF
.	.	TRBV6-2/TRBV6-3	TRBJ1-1	TGTGCCAGCAGTTCGGGGTTTACAGGGGAAGCTTTCTTT	CASSSGFTGEAFF
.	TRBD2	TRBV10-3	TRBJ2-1	TGTGCCATCAGTGAGAGGGGACTAGAGCCCCATGAGCAGTTCTTC	CAISERGLEPHEQFF
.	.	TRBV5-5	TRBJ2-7	TGTGCCAGCAGCTTGGAGTCCAGGGGCGAGCAGTACTTC	CASSLESRGEQYF
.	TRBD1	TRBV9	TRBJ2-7	TGTGCCAGCAGCGACACGGACAGGGGGCTTTACGAGCAGTACTTC	CASSDTDRGLYEQYF
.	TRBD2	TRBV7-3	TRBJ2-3	TGTGCCAGCAGTTTCAGGGAGGGAGATACGCAGTATTTT	CASSFREGDTQYF
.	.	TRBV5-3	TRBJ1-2	TGTGCCAGAAGCCATACCCACAACAGGGCTTATGGCTACACCTTC	CARSHTHNRAYGYTF
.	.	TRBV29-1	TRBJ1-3	TGCAGCGTTCAAAAGACGGAGAGCTCTGGAAACACCATATATTTT	CSVQKTESSGNTIYF
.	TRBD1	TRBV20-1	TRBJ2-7	TGCAGTGCTACTGATCCGGGACAGGCGACCTACGAGCAGTACTTC	CSATDPGQATYEQYF
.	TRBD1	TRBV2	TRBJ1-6	TGTGCCAGCACGACAGGGGGTTATTCACCCCTCCACTTT	CASTTGGYSPLHF
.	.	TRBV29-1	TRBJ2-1	TGCAGCGTCCCCCAGACAGGAGGGACCTACAATGAGCAGTTCTTC	CSVPQTGGTYNEQFF
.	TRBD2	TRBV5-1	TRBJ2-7	TGCGCCAGCAGCCGAGACGGGACTAGCAGTCGCCACGAGCAGTACTTC	CASSRDGTSSRHEQYF
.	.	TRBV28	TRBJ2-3	TGTGCCAGCAGTTTTTTCGGACGGCGTCTCACCACAGATACGCAGTATTTT	CASSFFGRRLTTDTQYF
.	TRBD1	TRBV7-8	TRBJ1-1	TGTGCCAGCAGCGCTGGAGGGGGCGCCAACACTGAAGCTTTCTTT	CASSAGGGANTEAFF
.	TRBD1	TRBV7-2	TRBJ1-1	TGTGCCAGCAGCGGCAGGGGGCGTACTGAAGCTTTCTTT	CASSGRGRTEAFF
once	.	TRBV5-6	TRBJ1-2	TGTGCCAGCACCCTCCTCAGCGTCTATGGCTACACCTTC	CASTLLSVYGYTF
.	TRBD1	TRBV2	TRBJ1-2	TGTGCCAGCAGTAGACAGGGGGCTTGGACTAACTATGGCTACACCTTC	CASSRQGAWTNYGYTF
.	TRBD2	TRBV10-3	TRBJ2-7	TGTGCCATCAGTGACCCTACTAGCGGGGGAACCTACGAGCAGTACTTC	CAISDPTSGGTYEQYF
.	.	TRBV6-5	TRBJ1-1	TGTGCCAGCAGTTACTCCAATACACCCGCGGGAGGAGCTTTCTTT	CASSYSNTPAGGAFF
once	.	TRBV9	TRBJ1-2	TGTGCCAGCAGCGTAGGTCCAGGGGACTATGGCTACACCTTC	CASSVGPGDYGYTF
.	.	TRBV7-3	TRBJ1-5	TGTGCCAGCAGCTCGACAGAATACCGCAATCAGCCCCAGCATTTT	CASSSTEYRNQPQHF
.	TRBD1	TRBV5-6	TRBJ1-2	TGTGCCAGCAGCTTGGACCCCGGGACAGCCCTCAACTATGGCTACACCTTC	CASSLDPGTALNYGYTF
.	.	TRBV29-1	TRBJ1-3	TGCAGCGCCGGGGGACAAGACTCTGGAAACACCATATATTTT	CSAGGQDSGNTIYF
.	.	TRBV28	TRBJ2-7	TGTGCCAGCAGCTCGGGACCCGGGCCTCCCTACGAGCAGTACTTC	CASSSGPGPPYEQYF
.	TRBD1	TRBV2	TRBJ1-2	TGTGCCAGCAGAGCAGGGACAGGCCAATATGGCTACACCTTC	CASRAGTGQYGYTF
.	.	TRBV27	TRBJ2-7	TGTGCCAGCAGTTTATCATTCGACAGATTCTACGAGCAGTACTTC	CASSLSFDRFYEQYF
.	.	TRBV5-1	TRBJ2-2	TGCGCCAGCAGCCCCACGGCGGGGGCAAACACCGGGGAGCTGTTTTTT	CASSPTAGANTGELFF
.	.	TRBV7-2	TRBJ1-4	TGTGCCAGCAGCCCCATATTGGGGTTGATTGAAAAACTGTTTTTT	CASSPILGLIEKLFF
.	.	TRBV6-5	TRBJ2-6	TGTGCCAGCAAGCAGACCGCTGGGGCCAACGTCCTGACTTTC	CASKQTAGANVLTF
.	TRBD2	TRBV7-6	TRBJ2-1	TGTGCCAGCAGCTTAGCAGTACGGGGGGCCGGGAGGGATGAGCAGTTCTTC	CASSLAVRGAGRDEQFF
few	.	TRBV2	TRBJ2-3	TGTGCCAGCAGGGCCCATGGTTACACAGATACGCAGTATTTT	CASRAHGYTDTQYF
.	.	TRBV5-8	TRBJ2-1	TGTGCCAGCAGCTTGCGGGACAACTACAATGAGCAGTTCTTC	CASSLRDNYNEQFF
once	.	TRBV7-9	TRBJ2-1	TGTGCCAGCAGCGACAACAGGGGGGGGAATGAGCAGTTCTTC	CASSDNRGGNEQFF
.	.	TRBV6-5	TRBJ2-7	TGTGCCAGCGGGGGTGATCGTCCCTACGAGCAGTACTTC	CASGGDRPYEQYF
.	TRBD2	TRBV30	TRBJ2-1	TGTGCCTGGATAGGCGCTAGCGGGAGATTAAATGAGCAGTTCTTC	CAWIGASGRLNEQFF
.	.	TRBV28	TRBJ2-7	TGTGCCAGCAGTTTAAGGCTTAGGGACCGCTGGATCTTATACGAGCAGTACTTC	CASSLRLRDRWILYEQYF
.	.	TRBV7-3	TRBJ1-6	TGTGCCAGCAGCGTTGCCGGGACGGAGAATTCACCCCTCCACTTT	CASSVAGTENSPLHF
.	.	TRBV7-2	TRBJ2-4	TGTGCCAGCAGCTTATATCGCGGAAACATTCAGTACTTC	CASSLYRGNIQYF
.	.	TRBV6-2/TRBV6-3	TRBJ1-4	TGTGCCAGCAGTTATTTTTCCGGGGGTGGTGGTGAAAAACTGTTTTTT	CASSYFSGGGGEKLFF
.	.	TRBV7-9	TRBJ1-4	TGTGCCAGCAGCAAACCGGGACGAGATAATGAAAAACTGTTTTTT	CASSKPGRDNEKLFF
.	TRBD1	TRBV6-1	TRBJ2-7	TGTGCCAGCAGTGAACCCGGACAGGGTTCCTACGAGCAGTACTTC	CASSEPGQGSYEQYF
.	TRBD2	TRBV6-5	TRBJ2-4	TGTGCCAGCAGTAACTTTGGGGGGGACAAAAACATTCAGTACTTC	CASSNFGGDKNIQYF